One and the same sample provided the 2 T cell receptor beta chains below, sequenced in a study of T-cell reconstitution after alpha-beta-depleted transplantation in children. Preparation of the TCRbeta library used unique molecular identifiers. From the PCR reads, TCRdb called clonotypes with MiXCR, one entry per CDR3 protein. The sample has roughly 400,000 distinct CDR3 sequences, over 40% seen once. The sequencing here drew on PBMCs, taken before TCRalphabeta/CD19-depleted stem cell transplant. Receptors were obtained from a girl aged 2 to 10 with aplastic anemia, due to receive a stem cell transplant.

The rearrangement uses TRBV20-1 and TRBJ2-4; TRBD2 matches at 8 bases. Looked up from germline, CDR1 is DFQATT and CDR2 is SNEGSKA (reference sequence). The CDR3 extends over 16 amino acids. V shed 3 bases, J shed 3 bases, and the junction held 10 bases outside the gene matches. This CDR3 reads CSARLLAGRGKNIQYF. The CDR3 bases are TGCAGTGCTAGGCTTCTAGCGGGCCGGGGCAAAAACATTCAGTACTTC.

This clonotype appeared a single time. The CDR3 spells CASRHRLQGDQPQHF. Here the CDR3 DNA reads TGTGCCAGTCGACATAGACTACAGGGGGATCAGCCCCAGCATTTT. The rearrangement links TRBV7-2 to TRBJ1-5; TRBD1 agrees at 8 bases. V lost 9 bases to trimming and J lost 5 bases; unmatched junction nucleotides: 12. Germline CDR1 SGHTA, CDR2 FQGNSA. This CDR3 is built from 15 residues.